Listed below are T cell receptor beta chains from one sample, sequenced in a study of molecular identifiers for immune sequencing clone quantification. TCRdb re-analysed the PCR reads in MiXCR, keeping a single row per CDR3 protein. The sample has around 470,000 distinct CDR3 sequences; around 23% are singletons. The sample comprised naive CD8+ T cells from blood, with Jurkat cell RNA spiked in. These receptors all come from a human donor in good health. Some libraries in this study had Jurkat cell RNA spiked in. Each CDR3 is given with its conserved first and last residue. A D gene is named only where the DNA matches it firmly. Only part of the rows carry a size: once, few, many, or a class if the clone is expanded.

abundance: many; j_gene: TRBJ2-3; d_gene: .; v_gene: TRBV20-1; CDR3nt: TGCAGTGCTAGACCGCTTCTAGCGACTAGCACAGATACGCAGTATTTT; CDR3aa: CSARPLLATSTDTQYF
abundance: .; j_gene: TRBJ2-5; d_gene: TRBD2; v_gene: TRBV20-1; CDR3nt: TGCAGCGCTCCACCGGCGGGAGAGGAAGAGACCCAGTACTTC; CDR3aa: CSAPPAGEEETQYF
abundance: few; j_gene: TRBJ1-1; d_gene: .; v_gene: TRBV27; CDR3nt: TGTGCCAGCACCCACCCCCTGACAGGTGAAGCTTTCTTT; CDR3aa: CASTHPLTGEAFF
abundance: few; j_gene: TRBJ2-3; d_gene: TRBD2; v_gene: TRBV12-3/TRBV12-4; CDR3nt: TGTGCCAGCGGGGGGGGAGATACGCAGTATTTT; CDR3aa: CASGGGDTQYF
abundance: .; j_gene: TRBJ2-2; d_gene: .; v_gene: TRBV7-9; CDR3nt: TGTGCCAGCAGCTACACGATCTCCGGGGAGCTGTTTTTT; CDR3aa: CASSYTISGELFF
abundance: many; j_gene: TRBJ1-6; d_gene: TRBD1; v_gene: TRBV5-4; CDR3nt: TGTGCCAGCAGCTTGGATCCCTTCGGGACAGGTTATAATTCACCCCTCCACTTT; CDR3aa: CASSLDPFGTGYNSPLHF
abundance: .; j_gene: TRBJ1-1; d_gene: .; v_gene: TRBV4-3; CDR3nt: TGCGCCAGCCGCATATTAAATGGGGGTAACACTGAAGCTTTCTTT; CDR3aa: CASRILNGGNTEAFF
abundance: many; j_gene: TRBJ2-1; d_gene: .; v_gene: TRBV19; CDR3nt: TGTGCCAGTAGTAGCCAGGGCTACAATGAGCAGTTCTTC; CDR3aa: CASSSQGYNEQFF
abundance: .; j_gene: TRBJ1-1; d_gene: .; v_gene: TRBV6-6; CDR3nt: TGTGCCAGCACTTACCACGTAGACACTGAAGCTTTCTTT; CDR3aa: CASTYHVDTEAFF
abundance: few; j_gene: TRBJ2-2; d_gene: .; v_gene: TRBV6-5; CDR3nt: TGTGCCAGCAGTTACGGGGGGCCCGGGGAGCTGTTTTTT; CDR3aa: CASSYGGPGELFF
abundance: few; j_gene: TRBJ2-1; d_gene: .; v_gene: TRBV7-9; CDR3nt: TGTGCCAGCAGCTTAGAGGGCAGGGTGACGACAGTTGGGCAGTTCTTC; CDR3aa: CASSLEGRVTTVGQFF
abundance: .; j_gene: TRBJ2-5; d_gene: .; v_gene: TRBV13; CDR3nt: TGTGCCAGCAGCACCCGACAGTCACAAGAGACCCAGTACTTC; CDR3aa: CASSTRQSQETQYF
abundance: many; j_gene: TRBJ2-7; d_gene: TRBD2; v_gene: TRBV20-1; CDR3nt: TGCAGTGCTAGTTGGCGGGAGCGACCCGCCTACGAGCAGTACTTC; CDR3aa: CSASWRERPAYEQYF
abundance: .; j_gene: TRBJ2-7; d_gene: .; v_gene: TRBV5-3; CDR3nt: TGTGCCAGCAGCTTAGACTGGGAAACCTACGAGCAGTACTTC; CDR3aa: CASSLDWETYEQYF
abundance: many; j_gene: TRBJ2-2; d_gene: TRBD2; v_gene: TRBV5-1; CDR3nt: TGTGCCAGCAGTTTGGGAGGGGCCGGGGAGCTGTTTTTT; CDR3aa: CASSLGGAGELFF
abundance: few; j_gene: TRBJ2-3; d_gene: .; v_gene: TRBV27; CDR3nt: TGTGCCAGCAGTTCGGGACGGTACACAGATACGCAGTATTTT; CDR3aa: CASSSGRYTDTQYF
abundance: many; j_gene: TRBJ1-5; d_gene: .; v_gene: TRBV6-2/TRBV6-3; CDR3nt: TGTGCCAGCAGTGAAGAATATAGCAATCAGCCCCAGCATTTT; CDR3aa: CASSEEYSNQPQHF
abundance: many; j_gene: TRBJ2-3; d_gene: TRBD2; v_gene: TRBV6-5; CDR3nt: TGTGCCAGCAGTTATACGGGAGGGATCACAGATACGCAGTATTTT; CDR3aa: CASSYTGGITDTQYF
abundance: .; j_gene: TRBJ1-1; d_gene: .; v_gene: TRBV11-2; CDR3nt: TGTGCCAGCAGCTACCCTCCGAATATTCGGAACACTGAAGCTTTCTTT; CDR3aa: CASSYPPNIRNTEAFF
abundance: many; j_gene: TRBJ2-5; d_gene: .; v_gene: TRBV29-1; CDR3nt: TGCAGCGTTGAAAAGAGGGGACATCGTCAAGAGACCCAGTACTTC; CDR3aa: CSVEKRGHRQETQYF
abundance: .; j_gene: TRBJ2-5; d_gene: .; v_gene: TRBV6-2/TRBV6-3; CDR3nt: TGTGCCAGCACCCTATCCGACTATGAAGAGACCCAGTACTTC; CDR3aa: CASTLSDYEETQYF
abundance: few; j_gene: TRBJ2-7; d_gene: .; v_gene: TRBV28; CDR3nt: TGTGCCAGCAGTATACTCGCGGGGGAGCAGTACTTC; CDR3aa: CASSILAGEQYF
abundance: many; j_gene: TRBJ2-5; d_gene: .; v_gene: TRBV5-1; CDR3nt: TGCGCCAGCAGCTACGATTCAGGCGGGGAGACCCAGTACTTC; CDR3aa: CASSYDSGGETQYF
abundance: many; j_gene: TRBJ2-5; d_gene: .; v_gene: TRBV7-9; CDR3nt: TGTGCCAGCAGCCCGAGACTGGGACTGGAGACCCAGTACTTC; CDR3aa: CASSPRLGLETQYF
abundance: many; j_gene: TRBJ2-7; d_gene: .; v_gene: TRBV12-3/TRBV12-4; CDR3nt: TGTGCCAGCGGGCCTGTGGACGGCTACGAGCAGTACTTC; CDR3aa: CASGPVDGYEQYF
abundance: few; j_gene: TRBJ2-7; d_gene: .; v_gene: TRBV2; CDR3nt: TGTGCCAGCAGTGCCCCCGGGAGAAGCGAGCAGTACTTC; CDR3aa: CASSAPGRSEQYF
abundance: .; j_gene: TRBJ2-1; d_gene: TRBD1; v_gene: TRBV20-1; CDR3nt: TGCAGTGCTAGAGAGTTAGGACAGGAGATACTCTACAATAAGCAGTTCTTC; CDR3aa: CSARELGQEILYNKQFF
abundance: many; j_gene: TRBJ2-2; d_gene: .; v_gene: TRBV9; CDR3nt: TGTGCCAGCAGCGTAGTCTTCGGGGAGCTGTTTTTT; CDR3aa: CASSVVFGELFF